This TCR beta chain was found in a study of glioma-infiltrating T cells after dendritic cell vaccination (dated by TCRdb to about 2016). The study in broad terms: Of the roughly 15 glioblastoma patients in the cohort, all drawn from Phase I and II dendritic cell vaccination trials, 9 were newly diagnosed and 6 had recurrent disease. Patients received autologous tumor lysate-pulsed dendritic cell vaccination between about 2003 and 2013. The vaccine consisted of monocyte-derived dendritic cells cultured less than 9 days with IL-4 and GM-CSF, then pulsed overnight with autologous tumor lysate. Three intradermal dendritic cell vaccine injections were administered to patients at biweekly intervals in the arm below the axilla. In glioblastoma patients vaccinated with dendritic cells, deep sequencing of TCR beta CDR3 regions served to measure the amount of tumor-infiltrating lymphocytes and to compare repertoires between tumor and blood. Survival after dendritic cell vaccination was correlated with TCR sequencing metrics, including TIL content and tumor-blood repertoire overlap.

In light of the paper, this sample's time point label describes: after dendritic cell vaccination, including at tumor progression/relapse. Patients were selected on the basis of adequate residual fresh-frozen tumor tissue and more than two years of available survival data. None of the glioblastoma patients carried an isocitrate dehydrogenase mutation, although molecular status otherwise varied. PBMC were collected before vaccination, two weeks after the third vaccination, and at tumor progression if tumor progression occurred. Genomic DNA was extracted with the Qiagen DNeasy Blood extraction Kit. Results and caveats for the whole study, not just this receptor: TCR clonality showed no direct relationship with survival, which suggests that a diverse polyclonal response may matter. The three-group TCR overlap response model was characterized as speculative, and prospective validation of the model was stated to be required. After dendritic cell vaccination, a higher estimated pretreatment TIL content predicted longer time to progression and overall survival. The cohort was small and heterogeneous, few patients had complete blood and tumor sets, and even fewer had initial-recurrent tumor pairs.

The immunoSEQ assay amplified TCRB CDR3 regions from approximately 2 micrograms of genomic DNA, or from all available DNA when less than that amount was available. Multiplex PCR used 60 forward primers for TCR V beta segments and 13 reverse primers for J beta segments. To estimate reads per starting template, synthetic control templates were spiked into each sample at limiting dilution. Sequencing produced 87 bp reads on the Illumina HiSeq System. The study's own analysis went as follows. PCR and sequencing errors were removed by a nearest neighbor algorithm that merged closely related sequences. TCR overlap was measured as the percentage of unique tumor TCR beta sequences that were also present in the peripheral blood of the same patient. TCRdb re-hosts the immuneACCESS table, in-frame sequences only. Its copies lack some clones; in the studies checked, an unresolved V gene accounts for under half of them, and the cause for the rest is not known. For V, J and clone size, that table is used; D and trimming come from the DNA. A total of tens of thousands of clones appear in this sample, roughly 84% of them only once. The top ten clones comprise around 2% of the sample.

Trimming takes 7 bases off V and 5 bases off J; junction bases not matched to a gene: 11. The CDR3 contains 14 residues, cysteine and phenylalanine counted. Only the CDR3 DNA is retained, 42 bases long and in frame from the first base. CDR1 and CDR2, per the germline V gene, are ENHRY and SYGVKD. In regard to this clone: Its cognate antigen has yet to be identified. Per-base qualities were not stored, and no clone one base away is much larger.

This sample comprised blood, obtained after dendritic cell vaccination. This TCR was sampled from a human donor with glioblastoma. The rearrangement joined TRBV10-3 to TRBJ2-7; 7 of the junction bases match TRBD2. The DNA sequence is as follows: TGTGCCATCACCCCGGGGGGTAGTCAAGACGAGCAGTACTTC. Its amino acids are CAITPGGSQDEQYF.